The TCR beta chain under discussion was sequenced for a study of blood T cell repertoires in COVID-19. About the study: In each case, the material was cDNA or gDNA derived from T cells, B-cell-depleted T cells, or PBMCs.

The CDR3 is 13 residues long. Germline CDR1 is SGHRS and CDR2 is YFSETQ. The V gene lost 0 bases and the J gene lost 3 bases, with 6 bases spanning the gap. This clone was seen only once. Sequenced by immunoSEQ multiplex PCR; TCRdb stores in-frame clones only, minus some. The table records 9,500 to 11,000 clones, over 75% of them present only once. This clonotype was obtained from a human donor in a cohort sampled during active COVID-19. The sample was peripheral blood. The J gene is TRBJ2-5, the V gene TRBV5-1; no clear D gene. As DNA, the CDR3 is TGCGCCAGCAGCTTGGGCACAAAAGAGACCCAGTACTTC. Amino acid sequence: CASSLGTKETQYF.